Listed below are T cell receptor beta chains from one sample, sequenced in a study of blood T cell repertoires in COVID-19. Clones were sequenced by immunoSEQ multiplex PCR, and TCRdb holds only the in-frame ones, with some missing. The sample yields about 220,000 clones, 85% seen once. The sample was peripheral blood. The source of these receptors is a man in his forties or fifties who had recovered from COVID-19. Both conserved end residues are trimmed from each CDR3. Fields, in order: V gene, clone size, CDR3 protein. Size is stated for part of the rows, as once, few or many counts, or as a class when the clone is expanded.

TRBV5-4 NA ASSLGTSGRRADTQY
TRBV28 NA ASSPPGRGMETQY
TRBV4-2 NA ASSQGATAYNEQF
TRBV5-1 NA ASATASGSQETQY
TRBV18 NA ASSPDLGISGNTIY
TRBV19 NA ASSTSGTVFGTQY
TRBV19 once ASSRGGGETYEQY
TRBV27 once ASSLGYAYEQY
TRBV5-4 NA ASSLGQGVDEQF
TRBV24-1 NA ATSDPTGPGELF
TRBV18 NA ASSPPSSGSWTQY
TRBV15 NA ATSRLLEETDTQY
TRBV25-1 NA ASSPRDRGYEQY
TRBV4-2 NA ASSQGLVRGPDTQY
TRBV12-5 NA ASGKGQPYNEQF
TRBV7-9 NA ASSLSVLQETQY
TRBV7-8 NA ASSRGGRASR
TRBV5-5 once ASSSSSGSSYEQY
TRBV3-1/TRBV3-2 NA ASSRVIQGNPNEKLF
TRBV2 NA ASAGGTSGTTDTQY
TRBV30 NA AYQVAGGPVEQF
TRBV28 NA ASRLAGTQETQY
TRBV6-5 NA AAAADTINTGELF
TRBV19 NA ASSRDRAGGTGELF
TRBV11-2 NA ASSQLAGGYNEQF
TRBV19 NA ASNHGSAGTDTQY
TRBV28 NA ASSRKGQLGEKLF
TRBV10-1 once ASSPSGRYEELF
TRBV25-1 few ASRSGTYNEQF
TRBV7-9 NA ASSPLDGSNQPQH
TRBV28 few ASRGGGRNQPQH
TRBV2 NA ASSGGTAVEGYT
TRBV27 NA ASSLVGAGTEAF
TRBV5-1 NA ASSGGYHSTSGSLDEQY
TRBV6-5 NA ASSEGAYEQY
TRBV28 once ASSLSSGRNQPQH
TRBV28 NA ASSSLLLAGKLTGELF
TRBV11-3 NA ASSLETAAYNEQF
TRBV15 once ATSREFRGSYNEQF
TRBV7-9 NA ASSLGAKETQY
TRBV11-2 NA ASSLVQQANEQF
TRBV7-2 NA ASSTYRDRDTYEQY
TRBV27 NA ASSTSQMPNYGYT
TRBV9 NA ASSDGLAGYNEQF
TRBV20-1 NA SASRLGAAF